This T cell receptor beta chain was sequenced during a study of cytomegalovirus exposure and HLA in healthy donors. Study-level results: Across HLA loci, a later analysis found differing TCR association rates, with DRB1 most and HLA-C fewest. In a later analysis, V- and J-gene trimming of beta chains associated with a DCLRE1C missense variant, replicated independently.

V lost 7 bases and J 1 base, leaving 10 bases between the germline ends. CDR1 and CDR2 (germline): MNHNS, SASEGT. The CDR3 is 14 residues long. A multiplex PCR was run with 60 Vbeta primers and 13 Jbeta primers. Measured with immunoSEQ multiplex PCR; TCRdb has only the in-frame clones, and not every one. In the table there are just over 95,000 clones, 65% to 80% of which are singletons. Regarding this clone: Its antigen is still unknown.

V is TRBV6-1 and J is TRBJ2-2; D may be TRBD1 (5 bases). Input material: PBMCs. This sequence was found in a human donor in good health. Here the CDR3 DNA reads TGTGCCAGCATTCCCGGACAGAACACCGGGGAGCTGTTTTTT. Its protein is CASIPGQNTGELFF.